These T cell receptor beta chains were read from a single sample in a study of patients and donors after allogeneic stem cell transplantation. TCRdb recomputed calls from the RT-PCR reads with MiXCR, one row per CDR3 protein. The table includes hundreds of thousands of distinct CDR3 sequences, around 16% detected once. Sequencing was performed on blood, either unsorted or a sorted T cell fraction (not recorded which). All receptors come from a human donor who was either an allogeneic HSCT recipient or a stem cell or donor lymphocyte infusion donor (not recorded which). It is not recorded whose cells these are; they may come from a transplant donor. Each CDR3 is given with its conserved first and last residue.

>TRBV5-1|TRBJ2-2
CASSFPAGGELFF
>TRBV27|TRBJ2-7
CASSSRGTGGWEQYF
>TRBV18|TRBJ2-7
CASSLGTGVDEQYF
>TRBV5-1|TRBJ2-1
CASSLQRGTWNEQFF
>TRBV11-2|TRBJ2-1
CASSLDPGTSPGEQFF
>TRBV18|TRBJ1-1
CASSKQGWSEAFF
>TRBV3-1|TRBJ1-2
CASSPTRGLSRRNYGYTF
>TRBV19|TRBJ2-3
CASSMGLAGADTQYF
>TRBV11-2|TRBJ2-5
CASSLEGAGVRQETQYF
>TRBV28|TRBJ2-2
CASRPQGSAGELFF
>TRBV12-3/TRBV12-4|TRBJ1-1
CASSWGQLNTEAFF
>TRBV12-3/TRBV12-4|TRBJ2-7
CASSSRQGLSFYEQYF
>TRBV6-2/TRBV6-3|TRBJ1-2
CASSSTGKYGYTF
>TRBV18|TRBJ2-3
CASSPRLAVETDTQYF
>TRBV3-1|TRBJ2-5
CASSQGRPVLRTQYF
>TRBV5-1|TRBJ2-2
CASSYLAGSNTGELFF
>TRBV5-1|TRBJ2-1
CASSRTSGYNEQFF
>TRBV6-2/TRBV6-3|TRBJ1-5
CASSRGHQYSNQPQHF
>TRBV12-3/TRBV12-4|TRBJ2-3
CASSFAGGAKDTQYF
>TRBV20-1|TRBJ1-1
CSARDFGRGMNTEAFF
>TRBV15|TRBJ2-3
CATSRDLGLAKVDTQYF
>TRBV20-1|TRBJ1-3
CSTNLRTGTGNTIYF
>TRBV5-1|TRBJ1-1
CASSFSDRGRGPGFF
>TRBV9|TRBJ2-1
CASSVEGRSSYNEQFF
>TRBV6-1|TRBJ2-2
CASKPPGELFF
>TRBV15|TRBJ2-4
CATSRDTGREYF
>TRBV9|TRBJ1-1
CASSVAVGLKNTEAFF
>TRBV9|TRBJ2-7
CASSPRRVAGDYEQYF
>TRBV7-3|TRBJ2-1
CASSIRLAGVNEQFF
>TRBV12-3/TRBV12-4|TRBJ1-2
CASSLRWAGNYGYTF
>TRBV2|TRBJ1-2
CASSDLKPGDGSDGYTF
>TRBV12-3/TRBV12-4|TRBJ2-3
CASSSLAGSTDTQYF
>TRBV6-1|TRBJ2-7
CASRSRDGIYEQYF
>TRBV28|TRBJ2-1
CASRDIAGEGREQFF
>TRBV20-1|TRBJ2-2
CSASARQVGTGELFF
>TRBV7-9|TRBJ1-1
CASSSRQIMNTEAFF
>TRBV9|TRBJ1-3
CASSVGTAHPGNTIYF
>TRBV6-6|TRBJ1-3
CASSGQANIYF
>TRBV3-1|TRBJ2-3
CASSPVGSGGSTDTQYF
>TRBV27|TRBJ2-7
CASSLTGKGGYEQYF
>TRBV6-5|TRBJ1-1
CASSYGGGYTEAFF
>TRBV29-1|TRBJ2-1
CSVGLRGRDEQFF
>TRBV12-3/TRBV12-4|TRBJ1-5
CASTGGGPGNQPQHF
>TRBV19|TRBJ2-2
CASSTGEVNTGELFF
>TRBV27|TRBJ1-2
CASSLGQGAGYGYTF
>TRBV7-9|TRBJ2-5
CASSLRATLQETQYF
>TRBV12-3/TRBV12-4|TRBJ1-3
CASSFAGRMGNTIYF
>TRBV10-3|TRBJ2-6
CAISPTLANVLTF
>TRBV19|TRBJ2-1
CASSMGLAGLNEQFF
>TRBV4-1|TRBJ1-2
CASSQERGAHNYGYTF
>TRBV9|TRBJ2-5
CASSEGSTRAETQYF
>TRBV27|TRBJ1-2
CASSRRGYGYTF
>TRBV20-1|TRBJ1-1
CSANDRLNTEAFF
>TRBV5-6|TRBJ1-2
CASSLKLARGYTF
>TRBV5-5|TRBJ2-3
CASIQGGGADTQYF
>TRBV20-1|TRBJ2-1
CSARGDGEQFF
>TRBV5-6|TRBJ2-1
CASSIGQGRSSYNEQFF